Described below is a single T cell receptor beta chain sequence and its context. V was pared by 0 bases and J by 0 bases, with 8 bases of the junction left unmatched. This CDR3 spans 17 amino acids. Germline V gene sequence: CDR1 SGHKS, CDR2 YYEKEE (reference sequence). The record originates from a study of blood T cell repertoires in COVID-19. Study in general: Acute-phase and convalescent COVID-19 samples originated in the United States, Italy and Spain.

Original data processing: Quantification of nucleated cells was approximated via reference gene primer amplification. The data were produced by immunoSEQ multiplex PCR, yet TCRdb's version contains in-frame clones alone and is incomplete. V and J calls plus clone size are reproduced from that table; the DNA served to infer D and trimming. The sample consists of roughly 390,000 clones, around 87% of them appearing once. This TCR was sampled from a woman in her twenties or thirties with COVID-19, enrolled during active disease. The specimen was peripheral blood. This chain links TRBV5-5 with TRBJ2-7, with 8 bases aligning to TRBD2. The CDR3 sequence is CASSLGSGTRGSYEQYF. CDR3 nucleotides: TGTGCCAGCAGCTTGGGCTCCGGGACTAGAGGCTCCTACGAGCAGTACTTC.